The next 4 T cell receptor beta chains were all read from a single sample in a study. The data were produced by immunoSEQ multiplex PCR, yet TCRdb's version contains in-frame clones alone and is incomplete. The sample contains about 68,000 clones, 90% to 95% of which appear only once. Specimen: PBMCs. These receptors were collected from a middle-aged man with rheumatoid arthritis.

The rearrangement uses TRBV29-1 and TRBJ2-7, with 7 bases identical to TRBD2. Germline V CDR1 and CDR2: SQVTM, ANQGSEA. J was trimmed by 0 bases and V by 1 base; bases with no gene match: 9. CDR3 length: 16 amino acids. CDR3 protein: CSVEGVRGITSYEQYF. CDR3 in DNA: TGCAGCGTTGAAGGAGTGCGGGGGATAACCTCCTACGAGCAGTACTTC.

V gene TRBV5-1 combines with J gene TRBJ1-1, with 8 bases identical to TRBD1. Germline CDR1 and CDR2: SGHRS and YFSETQ. The J segment lost 1 base and the V segment lost 4 bases, leaving 6 bases of the junction unmatched. This CDR3 comprises 15 residues. The CDR3 DNA reads TGCGCCAGCAGCGCGGAGGGACAGGAGAACACTGAAGCTTTCTTT. Translation gives CASSAEGQENTEAFF. Variable domain in full (rest from reference TRBV5-1 and TRBJ1-1): KAGVTQTPRYLIKTRGQQVTLSCSPISGHRSVSWYQQTPGQGLQFLFEYFSETQRNKGNFPGRFSGRQFSNSRSEMNVSTLELGDSALYLCASSAEGQENTEAFFGQGTRLTVV.

The chain combines TRBV29-1 with TRBJ2-7, with D possibly being TRBD1 or TRBD2 (5 bases each). The CDR3 sequence is 12 residues long. Germline CDR1 and CDR2: SQVTM and ANQGSEA. V lost 5 bases to trimming and J lost 1 base, with 9 bases between them. The CDR3 region is CSVRDASYEQYF. The CDR3 DNA is TGCAGCGTTAGGGACGCTTCCTACGAGCAGTACTTC.

The V gene is TRBV30, the J gene TRBJ2-7; 14 positions match TRBD2. Germline trimming cut 1 base from V and 3 bases from J; bases unmatched to any gene: 5. The CDR3 extends over 16 amino acids. CDR1 and CDR2 (germline): GTSNPN, SVGIG (reference sequence). Here the CDR3 reads CAWSETGTSGSYEQYF. The CDR3 nucleotides read TGTGCCTGGAGTGAGACCGGGACTAGCGGGAGCTACGAGCAGTACTTC.